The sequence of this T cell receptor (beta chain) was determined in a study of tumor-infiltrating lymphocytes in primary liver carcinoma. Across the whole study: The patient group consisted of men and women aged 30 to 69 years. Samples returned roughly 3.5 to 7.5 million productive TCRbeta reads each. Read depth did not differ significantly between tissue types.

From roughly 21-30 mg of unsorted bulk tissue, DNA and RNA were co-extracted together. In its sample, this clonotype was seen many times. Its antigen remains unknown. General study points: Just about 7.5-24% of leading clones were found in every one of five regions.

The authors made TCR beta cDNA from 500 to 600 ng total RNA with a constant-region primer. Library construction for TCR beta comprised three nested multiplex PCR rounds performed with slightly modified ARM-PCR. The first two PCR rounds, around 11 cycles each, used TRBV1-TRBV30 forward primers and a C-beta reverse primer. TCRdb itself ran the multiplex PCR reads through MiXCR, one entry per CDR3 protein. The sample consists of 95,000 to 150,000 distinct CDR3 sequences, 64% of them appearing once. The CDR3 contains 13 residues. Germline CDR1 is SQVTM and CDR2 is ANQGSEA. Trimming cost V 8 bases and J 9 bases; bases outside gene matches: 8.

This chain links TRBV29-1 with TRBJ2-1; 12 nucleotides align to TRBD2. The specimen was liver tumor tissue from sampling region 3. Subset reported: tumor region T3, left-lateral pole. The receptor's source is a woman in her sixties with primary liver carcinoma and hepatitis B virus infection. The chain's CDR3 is CSSRTSGEFEQFF. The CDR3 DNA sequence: TGCAGCTCACGGACTAGCGGGGAGTTTGAGCAGTTCTTC.